A single sample is the source of the 30 T cell receptor beta chains below, sequenced in a study of T cell responses to AZD1222 COVID-19 vaccine. This table comes from immunoSEQ multiplex PCR, and its TCRdb copy is limited to in-frame clones, with some not included. The table records approximately 140,000 clones, around 90% of them present only once. The sequences come from peripheral blood, collected 28 days after the second AZD1222 dose. Every receptor here comes from an adult who received the AZD1222 COVID-19 vaccine.

The chain links TRBV18 to TRBJ2-3, with D perhaps given as TRBD1 or TRBD2 (5 bases each). V was shortened by 4 bases and J by 1 base, with 15 bases between the two germline ends. The CDR3 totals 16 residues. Germline CDR1 reads KGHSH; CDR2 reads LQKENI. The CDR3 region is CASSLQPRGGTDTQYF. As DNA, the CDR3 is TGTGCCAGCTCACTGCAGCCTAGGGGAGGCACAGATACGCAGTATTTT. The entire variable domain, with the rest obtained from reference TRBV18 and TRBJ2-3, is as follows: NAGVMQNPRHLVRRRGQEARLRCSPMKGHSHVYWYRQLPEEGLKFMVYLQKENIIDESGMPKERFSAEFPKEGPSILRIQQVVRGDSAAYFCASSLQPRGGTDTQYFGPGTRLTVL.

The V call is TRBV30, the J call TRBJ2-2; perhaps TRBD1 as D (5 bases). Germline V gives CDR1 GTSNPN, CDR2 SVGIG (reference sequence). The germline V and J ends were trimmed by 4 bases and 1 base, with 10 bases remaining between them. The CDR3 is made up of 14 amino acids. In nucleotides, the CDR3 is TGTGCCTGGAAGGGGCAGTTGAACACCGGGGAGCTGTTTTTT. Protein: CAWKGQLNTGELFF. Based on the CDR3 plus reference TRBV30 and TRBJ2-2, the full variable domain is SQTIHQWPATLVQPVGSPLSLECTVEGTSNPNLYWYRQAAGRGLQLLFYSVGIGQISSEVPQNLSASRPQDRQFILSSKKLLLSDSGFYLCAWKGQLNTGELFFGEGSRLTVL.

The chain has TRBV5-6 and TRBJ2-1; 14 positions agree with TRBD2. Germline V gives CDR1 SGHDT, CDR2 YYEEEE. The CDR3 is 18 amino acids. J lost 6 bases, V lost 4 bases, and 12 bases had no gene match. The CDR3 DNA sequence: TGTGCCAGCAGCCTCGAACGACTAGCGGGAGGGCGAGGCAATGAGCAGTTCTTC. It specifies CASSLERLAGGRGNEQFF.

The chain employs TRBV11-2 and TRBJ2-5, with no clear D. The length of the CDR3 is 16 residues. Trimming pared 5 bases from V and 4 bases from J, leaving 20 bases between. CDR1 is SGHAT, CDR2 FQNNGV, per germline. CDR3 bases: TGTGCCAGCAGCGCCCTGGGCTCTGTTCCAGGAGAGACCCAGTACTTC. Its translation is CASSALGSVPGETQYF.

The rearrangement joins TRBV18 to TRBJ1-1; D is ambiguous. The CDR3 consists of 13 residues. V was clipped by 3 bases and J by 0 bases, with 5 bases between them. Germline assignment: CDR1 KGHSH and CDR2 LQKENI. The chain's CDR3 is CASSPGLNTEAFF. CDR3 DNA: TGTGCCAGCTCACCGGGCCTGAACACTGAAGCTTTCTTT. The complete variable domain, with remaining parts taken from reference TRBV18 and TRBJ1-1, reads NAGVMQNPRHLVRRRGQEARLRCSPMKGHSHVYWYRQLPEEGLKFMVYLQKENIIDESGMPKERFSAEFPKEGPSILRIQQVVRGDSAAYFCASSPGLNTEAFFGQGTRLTVV.

The chain combines TRBV11-2 with TRBJ2-1; TRBD1 might be the D (5 bases). CDR1 and CDR2 (germline): SGHAT, FQNNGV. Trimming left V 0 bases short and J 9 bases short, with 9 bases between. CDR3 length: 13 amino acids. CDR3 amino acids: CASSLDPRGEQFF. The CDR3 DNA sequence: TGTGCCAGCAGCTTAGATCCTAGGGGTGAGCAGTTCTTC.

The V gene is TRBV5-6, the J gene TRBJ2-7, with unresolved D. The germline V and J ends were trimmed by 0 bases and 0 bases, with 10 bases remaining between them. CDR3 length: 15 residues. Germline assignment: CDR1 SGHDT and CDR2 YYEEEE. The DNA for the CDR3 is TGTGCCAGCAGCTTGGTAGGATCAAGCTCCTACGAGCAGTACTTC. Protein product: CASSLVGSSSYEQYF. Full variable domain (remainder filled in from reference TRBV5-6 and TRBJ2-7): DAGVTQSPTHLIKTRGQQVTLRCSPKSGHDTVSWYQQALGQGPQFIFQYYEEEERQRGNFPDRFSGHQFPNYSSELNVNALLLGDSALYLCASSLVGSSSYEQYFGPGTRLTVT.

V usage is TRBV5-4 and J usage is TRBJ2-5, with TRBD1 as a possible D gene (7 bases). V shed 4 bases and J shed 1 base, with 14 bases lying between them. Looked up from germline, CDR1 is SGHNT and CDR2 is YYREEE (reference sequence). This CDR3 is built from 15 residues. The CDR3: CASSPGGTVQETQYF. In DNA form, the CDR3 reads TGTGCCAGCAGCCCCGGCGGGACAGTCCAAGAGACCCAGTACTTC.

This chain links TRBV19 with TRBJ1-1, with a tentative D call TRBD1 (5 bases). The CDR3 runs to 15 residues. CDR1 LNHDA and CDR2 SQIVND come from the germline V gene (reference sequence). V lost 4 bases and J lost 3, with 15 bases in between. CDR3 loop: CASSRRGRTDTEAFF. The CDR3 DNA follows: TGTGCCAGTAGTAGAAGGGGTCGGACCGACACTGAAGCTTTCTTT.

Here the CDR3 DNA reads TGTGCCAGCAGCTTACAAGGGGGGCCCTTGAACACTGAAGCTTTCTTT. It encodes CASSLQGGPLNTEAFF. The chain recombines TRBV7-6 with TRBJ1-1; D perhaps matches TRBD1 (6 bases). The V gene's germline CDR1 is SGHVS and CDR2 FNYEAQ. V lost 2 bases and J lost 0, with 13 bases in between. The CDR3 is 16 residues long. Full variable domain (outside the CDR3, taken from reference TRBV7-6 and TRBJ1-1): GAGVSQSPRYKVTKRGQDVALRCDPISGHVSLYWYRQALGQGPEFLTYFNYEAQQDKSGLPNDRFSAERPEGSISTLTIQRTEQRDSAMYRCASSLQGGPLNTEAFFGQGTRLTVV.

This clone has more than one count but fewer than ten. The V gene is TRBV30, the J gene TRBJ2-3, with D unclear. This CDR3 spans 15 amino acids. V lost 4 bases to trimming and J lost 0 bases, with 14 bases between them. Germline V gene sequence: CDR1 GTSNPN, CDR2 SVGIG (reference sequence). Here the CDR3 reads CAWTQPAYSTDTQYF. DNA of the CDR3: TGTGCCTGGACCCAGCCCGCCTATAGCACAGATACGCAGTATTTT.

The chain combines TRBV19 with TRBJ1-1; D might be TRBD1 (5 bases). Trimming took off 5 bases at V and 0 bases at J, with 10 bases between the two ends. Germline assignment: CDR1 LNHDA and CDR2 SQIVND (reference sequence). The CDR3 contains 14 residues. The CDR3 region has the DNA TGTGCCAGTAGTCTCGGGGGGATGAACACTGAAGCTTTCTTT. It yields the protein CASSLGGMNTEAFF.

V and J are TRBV7-6 and TRBJ2-2; possibly TRBD1 for D (6 bases). V lost 1 base and J 4 bases, leaving 10 bases between the germline ends. Germline-derived CDR1 and CDR2 are SGHVS and FNYEAQ. This CDR3 has 15 residues. The CDR3 sequence is CASSLVTGPTGELFF. CDR3 in DNA: TGTGCCAGCAGCTTAGTAACAGGGCCCACCGGGGAGCTGTTTTTT.

The rearrangement joins TRBV2 to TRBJ1-4; D is uncertain. The CDR3 runs to 13 residues. Looked up from germline, CDR1 is SNHLY and CDR2 is FYNNEI. The V and J ends lost 4 bases and 6 bases respectively, with 9 bases between them. Here the CDR3 reads CASSGPRHEKLFF. The CDR3 coding sequence is TGTGCCAGCAGTGGGCCCCGGCATGAAAAACTGTTTTTT.

In its sample, this clone was seen once. The chain's CDR3 is CASSEPQGQEKLFF. The CDR3 nucleotides are TGCGCCAGCAGTGAGCCCCAGGGACAAGAAAAACTGTTTTTT. The chain has TRBV10-2 and TRBJ1-4; D perhaps matches TRBD1 (6 bases). V lost 2 bases to trimming and J lost 8 bases, with 12 bases between them. The germline V gene has CDR1 WSHSY and CDR2 SAAADI. The CDR3 extends over 14 amino acids.

The rearrangement joins TRBV29-1 to TRBJ1-3; no firm D call. Germline CDR1 and CDR2: SQVTM and ANQGSEA. The CDR3 consists of 11 residues. The CDR3 loop is CSVRSGNTIYF. The CDR3 DNA reads as TGCAGTGTCCGATCTGGAAACACCATATATTTT.

This clone was detected only a few times. This chain uses TRBV19 with TRBJ1-1; a possible D gene is TRBD1 (5 bases). CDR3 length equals 16 residues. V dropped 3 bases and J dropped 4 bases, with 18 bases sitting between them. Germline V gives CDR1 LNHDA, CDR2 SQIVND (reference sequence). CDR3 DNA: TGTGCCAGTAGTATGTTCCCTCCTGACAGTCCCACTGAAGCTTTCTTT. Protein sequence: CASSMFPPDSPTEAFF.

The V gene is TRBV3-1 (or the pseudogene TRBV3-2), the J gene TRBJ1-2, with unresolved D. Per the germline V gene, CDR1 is LGHDT and CDR2 is YNNKEL (reference sequence). Trimming removed 1 base from V and 7 bases from J, with 10 bases in between. This CDR3 is 13 amino acids long. The CDR3 DNA sequence: TGTGCCAGCAGCCAAGGGGTGGATGGTGGCTACACCTTC. This gives the protein CASSQGVDGGYTF.

V gene TRBV10-3 combines with J gene TRBJ2-5, with no clear D. The germline CDR1 and CDR2 sequences are ENHRY and SYGVKD. The CDR3 is made up of 13 amino acids. Trimming took off 4 bases at V and 1 base at J, with 7 bases between the two ends. CDR3 nucleotide sequence: TGTGCCATCAGTGGGGTGGGCCAAGAGACCCAGTACTTC. Its translation: CAISGVGQETQYF.

CDR3 in DNA: TGTGCCAGCAGTGAAGGGACAGCTTCTTACAATGAGCAGTTCTTC. This sequence encodes CASSEGTASYNEQFF. The V gene is TRBV6-1, the J gene TRBJ2-1; D is possibly TRBD1 (6 bases). V was cut by 1 base and J by 4 bases, with 11 bases left in between. Germline CDR1 and CDR2: MNHNS and SASEGT. The CDR3 has 15 amino acids.

The chain uses TRBV6-1 and TRBJ2-7; TRBD1 matches 9 bases. V lost 6 bases to trimming and J lost 5 bases; unmatched junction nucleotides: 5. The CDR3 is made up of 13 amino acids. Germline loops: CDR1 MNHNS, CDR2 SASEGT. The chain's CDR3 is CASRPTGGNEQYF. The CDR3 bases are TGTGCCAGCAGACCAACAGGGGGCAACGAGCAGTACTTC.

The chain combines TRBV19 with TRBJ1-1; possibly TRBD1 for D (6 bases). The V end was cut by 6 bases, the J end by 1 base, with 21 bases between. CDR1 and CDR2 from the germline V gene are LNHDA and SQIVND (reference sequence). CDR3 length: 17 residues. CDR3 loop: CASSMSSQGYKNTEAFF. The CDR3 DNA reads TGTGCCAGTAGCATGAGCAGCCAGGGGTATAAGAACACTGAAGCTTTCTTT.

Comments on this clone: An end of the junction does not agree with germline; a read error may underlie this. The chain employs TRBV7-9 and TRBJ1-2; no firm D call. CDR1 SEHNR and CDR2 FQNEAQ come from the germline V gene (reference sequence). CDR3 length: 12 residues. The CDR3 DNA follows: TGTGCCAGCAGATTAGGCCGAGTGGACTACACCTTC. It yields the protein CASRLGRVDYTF. Filled out from reference TRBV7-9 and TRBJ1-2, the complete variable domain reads DTGVSQNPRHKITKRGQNVTFRCDPISEHNRLYWYRQTLGQGPEFLTYFQNEAQLEKSRLLSDRFSAERPKGSFSTLEIQRTEQGDSAMYLCASRLGRVDYTFGSGTRLTVV.

This chain uses TRBV5-1 with TRBJ1-4; D gene unclear. V lost 0 bases and J 5 bases, leaving 17 bases between the germline ends. Per germline, CDR1 SGHRS and CDR2 YFSETQ. The CDR3 runs to 17 residues. The CDR3, as DNA: TGCGCCAGCAGCTTGGCCAATTTTCACACGGGGAATGAAAAACTGTTTTTT. It codes for CASSLANFHTGNEKLFF. Looking up the rest from reference TRBV5-1 and TRBJ1-4 gives the full variable domain: KAGVTQTPRYLIKTRGQQVTLSCSPISGHRSVSWYQQTPGQGLQFLFEYFSETQRNKGNFPGRFSGRQFSNSRSEMNVSTLELGDSALYLCASSLANFHTGNEKLFFGSGTQLSVL.

The CDR3 DNA sequence: TGTGCCAGCAGTGAAGACATAGCTCTGAGAGCTTTCTTT. Translated: CASSEDIALRAFF. The V and J genes are TRBV6-1 and TRBJ1-1, with D hard to call. The CDR3 has 13 amino acids. Trimming stripped 1 base from V and 10 bases from J, with 13 bases between. The V gene's germline CDR1 is MNHNS and CDR2 SASEGT.

The chain joins TRBV18 to TRBJ1-3, with D uncertain. The CDR3 is made up of 15 amino acids. Trimming shortened V by 3 bases and J by 0 bases, and 9 bases separated the two germline ends. Germline V gene data show CDR1 as KGHSH and CDR2 as LQKENI. CDR3 residues: CASSPRGPSGNTIYF. CDR3 in DNA: TGTGCCAGCTCACCTAGAGGGCCCTCTGGAAACACCATATATTTT.

V is TRBV14 and J is TRBJ1-2, with a weak D call TRBD1 (6 bases). The ends were cut back, 4 bases at V and 7 bases at J, with 16 bases in the middle. This CDR3 region has 14 residues. Germline CDR1 SGHDN, CDR2 FVKESK. CDR3 in amino acids: CASSRGRIIGGYTF. In nucleotides, the CDR3 is TGTGCCAGCAGCCGGGGGCGGATTATTGGTGGCTACACCTTC.

This clone has only one observation. The genes are TRBV5-1 and TRBJ2-7; weak D call: TRBD1 (7 bases). Germline-derived CDR1 and CDR2 are SGHRS and YFSETQ. V was clipped by 3 bases and J by 3 bases, with 10 bases between them. CDR3 length: 13 amino acids. CDR3 in DNA: TGCGCCAGCAGCTCGGGGGACAGCTACGAGCAGTACTTC. It translates to CASSSGDSYEQYF.

The V call is TRBV19, the J call TRBJ2-2, with no clear D. The CDR3 extends over 13 amino acids. In germline, CDR1 is LNHDA, CDR2 SQIVND (reference sequence). V lost 7 bases, J lost 5 bases, and 11 bases lay in between. In DNA, the CDR3 is TGTGCCAGTAAAGGAATGGTGACCGGGGAGCTGTTTTTT. Amino acids: CASKGMVTGELFF.

The chain links TRBV7-9 to TRBJ1-2; the D is unclear. Trimming pared 3 bases from V and 8 bases from J, leaving 10 bases between. CDR3 size: 12 residues. The germline V gene encodes CDR1 SEHNR and CDR2 FQNEAQ (reference sequence). CDR3 protein: CASSFRMSGYTF. The CDR3 coding sequence is TGTGCCAGCAGCTTCAGGATGTCGGGCTACACCTTC. The variable domain in full, completed from reference TRBV7-9 and TRBJ1-2, reads DTGVSQNPRHKITKRGQNVTFRCDPISEHNRLYWYRQTLGQGPEFLTYFQNEAQLEKSRLLSDRFSAERPKGSFSTLEIQRTEQGDSAMYLCASSFRMSGYTFGSGTRLTVV.